Listed here are 19 T cell receptor beta chains from one sample, sequenced in a study of tumor-infiltrating lymphocytes in localized non-small cell lung cancer (dated by TCRdb to 2020 to 2023). Library preparation employed the immunoSEQ multiplex PCR assay. TCRdb limited this immuneACCESS table to in-frame rearrangements with V and J called. A share of clones is missing; checked studies link under half to unresolved V genes, and the rest is unexplained. The sample includes 20,000 to 25,000 clones, with around 64% observed a single time. Clones ranked in the top ten supply 5.4% of the sample. Sequencing input: lung tumor tissue. Receptors originate from a human donor with non-small cell lung cancer.

Only a few counts were recorded for this clone. The rearrangement joins TRBV7-9 to TRBJ1-1; D might be TRBD1 (5 bases). Germline V gene sequence: CDR1 SEHNR, CDR2 FQNEAQ (reference sequence). V was trimmed by 8 bases and J by 1 base, leaving 8 bases between them. CDR3 length equals 12 residues. DNA for the CDR3: TGTGCCAGCGTGGACAAGAACACTGAAGCTTTCTTT. Translation gives CASVDKNTEAFF.

The V call is TRBV30, the J call TRBJ1-1; D unresolved. V lost 0 bases to trimming and J lost 5 bases, with 7 bases between them. The germline V gene encodes CDR1 GTSNPN and CDR2 SVGIG (reference sequence). CDR3 length: 12 residues. CDR3: CAWSVGQTEAFF. Written as DNA, the CDR3 is TGTGCCTGGAGTGTAGGGCAGACTGAAGCTTTCTTT.

This clone rates as medium-sized. J is TRBJ1-4 and V is TRBV2, with D perhaps TRBD1 (5 bases). Trimming removed 3 bases at V and 8 bases at J, with 10 bases between. The germline gives CDR1 SNHLY, CDR2 FYNNEI. The CDR3 has 13 residues. The CDR3 bases are TGTGCCAGCAGTGACAGGGACCTCGAAAAACTGTTTTTT. Translation: CASSDRDLEKLFF.

The J gene is TRBJ2-1, the V gene TRBV5-1, with unresolved D. Trimming removed 2 bases from V and 1 base from J, with 7 bases in between. This CDR3 is 14 amino acids long. Germline assignment: CDR1 SGHRS and CDR2 YFSETQ. The CDR3: CASSFGGSYNEQFF. CDR3 nucleotide sequence: TGCGCCAGCAGCTTCGGTGGTTCCTACAATGAGCAGTTCTTC.

This clone was observed a few times. V and J are TRBV5-6 and TRBJ1-2; no reliable D call. Trimming pared 0 bases from V and 3 bases from J, leaving 12 bases between. The germline gives CDR1 SGHDT, CDR2 YYEEEE. CDR3 size: 15 residues. CDR3 amino acids: CASSLALVLDYGYTF. The DNA of the CDR3 is TGTGCCAGCAGCTTGGCCTTAGTCCTGGACTATGGCTACACCTTC.

This clone has a single count. The chain joins TRBV11-3 to TRBJ2-2; 11 nucleotides align to TRBD2. This CDR3 comprises 18 residues. V trimming: 1 base; J trimming: 3 bases; junction bases outside the gene matches: 7. Germline loops: CDR1 SGHNT, CDR2 YENEEA. Here the CDR3 DNA reads TGTGCCAGCAGCTTAGGGTGGCTAGCGGGAGGCGACACCGGGGAGCTGTTTTTT. Its protein product is CASSLGWLAGGDTGELFF.

The chain joins TRBV4-2 to TRBJ1-5, with D uncertain. Germline V gene sequence: CDR1 LGHNA, CDR2 YNFKEQ. The CDR3 covers 15 residues. V was shortened by 5 bases and J by 2 bases, with 13 bases between the two germline ends. The CDR3 nucleotides read TGTGCCAGCAGCTGGACCCCAGGTGGCAATCAGCCCCAGCATTTT. It encodes CASSWTPGGNQPQHF.

J is TRBJ2-7 and V is TRBV6-1; D may be TRBD1 (6 bases). The CDR3 consists of 12 residues. V gave up 7 bases and J gave up 6 bases, with 13 bases separating them. Germline assignment: CDR1 MNHNS and CDR2 SASEGT. The DNA for the CDR3 is TGTGCCAGCATGGACAGAAGGTCCGAGCAGTACTTC. Its translation is CASMDRRSEQYF.

This clone was counted only a few times. The chain employs TRBV29-1 and TRBJ1-2; no reliable D call. V was shortened by 3 bases and J by 7 bases, with 9 bases between the two germline ends. This CDR3 contains 11 residues. The germline V gene has CDR1 SQVTM and CDR2 ANQGSEA. The CDR3: CSVDGHRGYTF. In nucleotides, the CDR3 is TGCAGCGTTGATGGCCACCGTGGCTACACCTTC.

CDR3 sequence: CASSKTGALNTGELFF. As DNA, the CDR3 is TGTGCCAGCAGTAAAACAGGGGCGCTGAACACCGGGGAGCTGTTTTTT. The rearrangement uses TRBV2 and TRBJ2-2; 7 nucleotides align to TRBD1. This CDR3 is built from 16 residues. Per germline, CDR1 SNHLY and CDR2 FYNNEI. The V and J ends lost 5 bases and 1 base, in that order; junction bases with no gene match: 7.

The CDR3 loop reads CASSEVSETQYF. The CDR3 DNA is TGTGCCAGCAGTGAGGTTAGCGAGACCCAGTACTTC. The chain combines TRBV2 with TRBJ2-5; no definite D call. Between the trimmed V and J ends, which lost 3 bases and 5 bases, there was a span of 7 bases. The CDR3 loop spans 12 amino acids. In germline, CDR1 is SNHLY, CDR2 FYNNEI. Full variable domain (outside the CDR3, taken from reference TRBV2 and TRBJ2-5): EPEVTQTPSHQVTQMGQEVILRCVPISNHLYFYWYRQILGQKVEFLVSFYNNEISEKSEIFDDQFSVERPDGSNFTLKIRSTKLEDSAMYFCASSEVSETQYFGPGTRLLVL.

CDR3 in DNA: TGTGCCAGCAGCCCGCTACCACGGACTTCCTATGACAATGAGCAGTTCTTC. Translated: CASSPLPRTSYDNEQFF. The chain carries TRBV5-4 and TRBJ2-1; tentative D call: TRBD2 (5 bases). The V end was cut by 4 bases, the J end by 5 bases, with 22 bases between. This CDR3 comprises 17 residues. From germline, CDR1 is SGHNT and CDR2 YYREEE (reference sequence).

This rearrangement joins TRBV5-4 to TRBJ2-2, with D unclear. CDR3 length: 14 amino acids. Between the trimmed V and J ends, which lost 5 bases and 5 bases, there was a span of 13 bases. Germline assignment: CDR1 SGHNT and CDR2 YYREEE (reference sequence). The DNA of the CDR3 is TGTGCCAGCAGTCGTGACAAAGGGACCGGGGAGCTGTTTTTT. This codes for CASSRDKGTGELFF.

This clone was picked up a small number of times. The CDR3 reads CASAGSGTDTQYF. CDR3 bases: TGTGCTAGTGCCGGGTCTGGTACAGATACGCAGTATTTT. The rearrangement joins TRBV12-5 to TRBJ2-3, with unresolved D. Germline V gene sequence: CDR1 LGHNT, CDR2 FRNRAP. This CDR3 region has 13 residues. Trimming pared 7 bases from V and 3 bases from J, leaving 11 bases between.

The V and J genes are TRBV7-2 and TRBJ1-1; no definite D call. V lost 1 base and J 7 bases, leaving 16 bases between the germline ends. In germline, CDR1 is SGHTA, CDR2 FQGNSA. The CDR3 has 15 residues. CDR3 loop: CASSLVSSFGFEAFF. DNA of the CDR3: TGTGCCAGCAGCTTAGTCTCCTCGTTCGGCTTTGAAGCTTTCTTT.

The gene calls are TRBV7-6 and TRBJ1-2; D is unresolved. Germline lookup yields CDR1 SGHVS and CDR2 FNYEAQ. Trimming removed 4 bases from V and 6 bases from J, with 12 bases in between. The CDR3 runs 13 residues. CDR3 amino acids: CASSSDIIDGYTF. The CDR3 DNA sequence: TGTGCCAGCAGCTCAGACATCATCGATGGCTACACCTTC.

The genes are TRBV19 and TRBJ2-7; D may be TRBD1 (6 bases). CDR1 and CDR2 from the germline V gene are LNHDA and SQIVND (reference sequence). Trimming pared 6 bases from V and 1 base from J, leaving 16 bases between. The CDR3 sequence is 15 residues long. The CDR3 protein is CASSPSGAASYEQYF. The CDR3 nucleotides are TGTGCCAGTAGCCCGTCAGGGGCCGCTTCCTACGAGCAGTACTTC. Full variable domain (outside the CDR3, taken from reference TRBV19 and TRBJ2-7): DGGITQSPKYLFRKEGQNVTLSCEQNLNHDAMYWYRQDPGQGLRLIYYSQIVNDFQKGDIAEGYSVSREKKESFPLTVTSAQKNPTAFYLCASSPSGAASYEQYFGPGTRLTVT.

The chain carries TRBV27 and TRBJ2-5; no reliable D call. V lost 4 bases, J lost 3 bases, and 9 bases lay in between. The CDR3 sequence is 13 residues long. The germline V gene encodes CDR1 MNHEY and CDR2 SMNVEV (reference sequence). The CDR3 DNA reads as TGTGCCAGCAGTTCGAATATCAAAGAGACCCAGTACTTC. Translated: CASSSNIKETQYF.

The CDR3 coding sequence is TGTGCCATCAGTCCTTCGAGTAGTAATGAAAAACTGTTTTTT. It codes for CAISPSSSNEKLFF. The rearrangement joins TRBV10-3 to TRBJ1-4; unclear D gene. Trimming left V 5 bases short and J 4 bases short, with 11 bases between. Germline CDR1 and CDR2: ENHRY and SYGVKD. This CDR3 has 14 residues.